This TCR beta chain originates from a study of response to subunit inactivated influenza vaccine. Whole-study findings and limits: It was the authors' suggestion that each seasonal influenza vaccination recruits few new T cells.

V lost 0 bases and J 0 bases, leaving 12 bases between the germline ends. Germline lookup yields CDR1 LNHNV and CDR2 YYDKDF (reference sequence). The CDR3 runs to 17 residues. This clonotype was seen only a few times. No antigen is known for it. MiXCR, applied by TCRdb to the RT-PCR reads, yields one record per CDR3 protein. The data contain a few hundred thousand distinct CDR3 sequences, approximately 15% of them singletons. The source was PBMCs from blood, collected roughly 13 days after vaccination. This TCR was recovered from a man aged 45-65 years who received an inactivated influenza vaccine. The V gene is TRBV15, the J gene TRBJ1-3; D gene ambiguous. The DNA of the CDR3 is TGTGCCACCAGCAGAGAACAGACCCCTAGCTCTGGAAACACCATATATTTT. This encodes CATSREQTPSSGNTIYF.